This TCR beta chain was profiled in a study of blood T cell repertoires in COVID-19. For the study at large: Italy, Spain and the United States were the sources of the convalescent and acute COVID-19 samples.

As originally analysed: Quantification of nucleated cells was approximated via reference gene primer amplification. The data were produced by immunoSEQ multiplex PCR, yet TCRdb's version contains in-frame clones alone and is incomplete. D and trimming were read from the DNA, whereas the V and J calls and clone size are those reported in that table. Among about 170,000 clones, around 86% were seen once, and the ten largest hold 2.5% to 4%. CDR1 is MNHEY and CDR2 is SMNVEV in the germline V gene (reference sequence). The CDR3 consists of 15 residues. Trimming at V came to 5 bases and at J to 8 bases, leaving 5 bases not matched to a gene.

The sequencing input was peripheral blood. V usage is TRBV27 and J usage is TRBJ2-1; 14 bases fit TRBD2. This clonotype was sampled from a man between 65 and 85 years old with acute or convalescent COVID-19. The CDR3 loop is CASSAGTSGSHEQFF. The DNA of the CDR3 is TGTGCCAGCAGTGCCGGGACTAGCGGGAGCCATGAGCAGTTCTTC.